The 29 T cell receptor beta chains in this list originate from one sample, sequenced in a study of blood T cell repertoires in COVID-19. Clones were read by immunoSEQ multiplex PCR, and TCRdb kept only the in-frame ones, dropping some. The table shows some 56,000 clones, with roughly 83% occurring only once. Material for sequencing was peripheral blood. All receptors derive from a woman older than 75 with acute or convalescent COVID-19.

This clone has just a few counts. The chain employs TRBV19 and TRBJ2-1, with 11 bases aligning to TRBD1. CDR1 and CDR2 from the germline V gene are LNHDA and SQIVND (reference sequence). Trimming took 10 bases from V and 12 from J; bases not matched to a gene: 14. The CDR3 loop spans 14 amino acids. Here the CDR3 DNA reads TGTGCCACTACTAAGGGGACAGGGGGAGAGGGGCAGTTCTTC. This codes for CATTKGTGGEGQFF. Full variable domain (missing parts from reference TRBV19 and TRBJ2-1): DGGITQSPKYLFRKEGQNVTLSCEQNLNHDAMYWYRQDPGQGLRLIYYSQIVNDFQKGDIAEGYSVSREKKESFPLTVTSAQKNPTAFYLCATTKGTGGEGQFFGPGTRLTVL.

V usage is TRBV5-1 and J usage is TRBJ2-3; 13 nucleotides agree with TRBD2. CDR3 size: 15 residues. J lost 5 bases, V lost 1 base, and 1 base had no gene match. CDR1 and CDR2 from the germline V gene are SGHRS and YFSETQ. CDR3 sequence (DNA): TGCGCCAGCAGCTTGTGGACTAGCGGGGGAGATACGCAGTATTTT. Translated, it gives CASSLWTSGGDTQYF. Full variable domain (outside the CDR3, taken from reference TRBV5-1 and TRBJ2-3): KAGVTQTPRYLIKTRGQQVTLSCSPISGHRSVSWYQQTPGQGLQFLFEYFSETQRNKGNFPGRFSGRQFSNSRSEMNVSTLELGDSALYLCASSLWTSGGDTQYFGPGTRLTVL.

The chain's CDR3 is CASSSTRQGRDQPQHF. CDR3 nucleotide sequence: TGTGCCAGCAGTTCCACCCGACAGGGTCGGGATCAGCCCCAGCATTTT. The genes are TRBV28 and TRBJ1-5, with 7 bases aligning to TRBD1. J was trimmed by 5 bases and V by 4 bases; bases with no gene match: 11. Germline CDR1 and CDR2: MDHEN and SYDVKM. The CDR3 consists of 16 residues. Combining the CDR3 with reference TRBV28 and TRBJ1-5 gives the whole variable domain DVKVTQSSRYLVKRTGEKVFLECVQDMDHENMFWYRQDPGLGLRLIYFSYDVKMKEKGDIPEGYSVSREKKERFSLILESASTNQTSMYLCASSSTRQGRDQPQHFGDGTRLSIL.

The chain has TRBV7-2 and TRBJ1-1; no reliable D call. Trimming stripped 1 base from V and 0 bases from J, with 6 bases between. The CDR3 sequence is 14 residues long. The germline V gene has CDR1 SGHTA and CDR2 FQGNSA. In DNA form, the CDR3 reads TGTGCCAGCAGCTTAGGGCGGATGAACACTGAAGCTTTCTTT. It is translated as CASSLGRMNTEAFF.

The rearrangement links TRBV3-1 (or the pseudogene TRBV3-2) to TRBJ2-5, with 9 bases lining up with TRBD2. Unmatched junction bases numbered 14, after V lost 0 bases and J lost 3 bases. This CDR3 spans 19 amino acids. In germline, CDR1 is LGHDT, CDR2 YNNKEL (reference sequence). The CDR3 spells CASSQDLTRAGGRKETQYF. The DNA of the CDR3 is TGTGCCAGCAGCCAAGATCTTACTAGGGCGGGAGGGCGCAAAGAGACCCAGTACTTC.

This chain connects TRBV12-3 or TRBV12-4 to TRBJ2-1; D is perhaps TRBD2 (5 bases). The CDR3 totals 13 residues. V lost 3 bases and J lost 5, with 8 bases in between. In DNA, the CDR3 is TGTGCCAGCAGTTTCGGACTCGACAATGAGCAGTTCTTC. It is translated as CASSFGLDNEQFF.

The CDR3: CASSSTGYREAFF. As DNA, the CDR3 is TGTGCCAGCAGTTCGACAGGGTACAGAGAAGCTTTCTTT. The gene calls are TRBV12-3 or TRBV12-4 and TRBJ1-1; TRBD1 matches at 7 bases. Trimming cost V 4 bases and J 8 bases; bases outside gene matches: 7. The length of the CDR3 is 13 residues.

The chain carries TRBV6-5 and TRBJ1-1; tentatively, D is TRBD1 (5 bases). Per germline, CDR1 MNHEY and CDR2 SVGAGI. CDR3 length: 14 residues. Trimming took off 7 bases at V and 0 bases at J, with 12 bases between the two ends. CDR3 nucleotides: TGTGCCAGCACCGAAGGAGGGGTGAACACTGAAGCTTTCTTT. It specifies CASTEGGVNTEAFF.

This chain links TRBV10-3 with TRBJ2-2, with 10 bases identical to TRBD2. The ends lost 5 bases at V and 3 bases at J; junction bases unmatched: 6. Germline CDR1 and CDR2: ENHRY and SYGVKD. CDR3 length equals 16 residues. The CDR3: CAISSRLAGDTGELFF. CDR3 in DNA: TGTGCCATCAGTTCGCGACTAGCGGGCGACACCGGGGAGCTGTTTTTT.

The J gene is TRBJ2-1, the V gene TRBV5-4; 12 nucleotides align to TRBD2. The CDR3 length is 16 residues. Germline assignment: CDR1 SGHNT and CDR2 YYREEE (reference sequence). Trimming removed 0 bases from V and 8 bases from J; junction bases left unmatched: 6. The CDR3 region has the DNA TGTGCCAGCAGCTTGGTGGCTAGCGGGAGGGTCTATGAGCAGTTCTTC. Translated, it gives CASSLVASGRVYEQFF. The full variable domain, completed using reference TRBV5-4 and TRBJ2-1, is ETGVTQSPTHLIKTRGQQVTLRCSSQSGHNTVSWYQQALGQGPQFIFQYYREEENGRGNFPPRFSGLQFPNYSSELNVNALELDDSALYLCASSLVASGRVYEQFFGPGTRLTVL.

The rearrangement links TRBV12-5 to TRBJ2-3; TRBD2 agrees at 8 bases. The ends lost 8 bases at V and 0 bases at J; junction bases unmatched: 10. CDR1 is LGHNT, CDR2 FRNRAP, per germline. The CDR3 has 16 amino acids. The CDR3 loop reads CASSREGGLSTDTQYF. In DNA, the CDR3 is TGTGCTAGTAGCCGGGAGGGAGGCCTGAGCACAGATACGCAGTATTTT.

This clone has just one count. The gene calls are TRBV18 and TRBJ2-7, with 10 positions matching TRBD1. The CDR3 has 14 residues. Germline values: CDR1 KGHSH, CDR2 LQKENI. The trim removed 1 base at V and 6 bases at J, leaving 3 bases unmatched. The CDR3 sequence: CASSPQGQGSEQYF. The CDR3 DNA follows: TGTGCCAGCTCACCACAGGGACAGGGGAGCGAGCAGTACTTC.

The V and J genes are TRBV3-1 (or the pseudogene TRBV3-2) and TRBJ1-4, with D maybe TRBD1 (5 bases). The CDR3 has 16 amino acids. CDR1 and CDR2 from the germline V gene are LGHDT and YNNKEL (reference sequence). Trimming pared 5 bases from V and 3 bases from J, leaving 16 bases between. CDR3 bases: TGTGCCAGCAGCAGTGAAGGCACAGGACCTAATGAAAAACTGTTTTTT. It specifies CASSSEGTGPNEKLFF.

This clone has more than one count but fewer than ten. This chain joins TRBV5-6 and TRBJ1-2, with D hard to call. Germline V lookup: CDR1 SGHDT, CDR2 YYEEEE. The CDR3 loop spans 13 amino acids. V was shortened by 1 base and J by 5 bases, with 9 bases between the two germline ends. DNA of the CDR3: TGTGCCAGCAGCTTGACCGGTGCGTATGGCTACACCTTC. Protein: CASSLTGAYGYTF.

V usage is TRBV12-3 or TRBV12-4 and J usage is TRBJ2-2; D remains unclear. The CDR3 contains 12 residues. V lost 10 bases and J 6 bases, leaving 12 bases between the germline ends. The chain's CDR3 is CATLRVSGELFF. The CDR3 nucleotides read TGTGCCACCCTCCGGGTGTCCGGGGAGCTGTTTTTT.

This sequence joins TRBV27 and TRBJ2-3; D is unresolved. The germline gives CDR1 MNHEY, CDR2 SMNVEV (reference sequence). CDR3 length: 14 residues. Trimming took 4 bases from V and 0 from J, leaving 8 bases between them. The CDR3 nucleotides read TGTGCCAGCAGTTCCTACTTTAGCACAGATACGCAGTATTTT. This translates into CASSSYFSTDTQYF.

The rearrangement joins TRBV5-1 to TRBJ2-7, with a tentative D call TRBD1 (6 bases). CDR3 length: 14 amino acids. V was pared by 2 bases and J by 3 bases, with 12 bases between. The germline V gene has CDR1 SGHRS and CDR2 YFSETQ. The CDR3 reads CASSLGDIYYEQYF. DNA of the CDR3: TGCGCCAGCAGCTTAGGGGACATCTACTACGAGCAGTACTTC.

The V and J genes are TRBV10-3 and TRBJ2-7; D ambiguous. Germline V gene sequence: CDR1 ENHRY, CDR2 SYGVKD. Trimming removed 9 bases at V and 0 bases at J, with 18 bases between. The CDR3 consists of 15 residues. The CDR3 DNA sequence: TGTGCCATAGTTCAAAGACTCTCCCACTCCTACGAGCAGTACGTC. Protein sequence: CAIVQRLSHSYEQYV.

This clone has just a few counts. The V call is TRBV10-2, the J call TRBJ2-7; possible D gene TRBD2, 6 bases. Germline V gene lookup returns CDR1 WSHSY and CDR2 SAAADI. The CDR3 extends over 14 amino acids. V lost 3 bases to trimming and J lost 0 bases, with 9 bases between them. As DNA, the CDR3 is TGCGCCAGCAGTGATCAGGGAGGCTCCTACGAGCAGTACGTC. It yields the protein CASSDQGGSYEQYV.

The chain employs TRBV5-4 and TRBJ1-2, with no clear D. CDR1 and CDR2 (germline): SGHNT, YYREEE (reference sequence). CDR3 length equals 16 residues. V lost 3 bases to trimming and J lost 9 bases, with 24 bases between them. CDR3 amino acids: CASSSPVNANVRSYTF. In DNA form, the CDR3 reads TGTGCCAGCAGCTCCCCTGTCAACGCCAATGTCAGGAGCTACACCTTC. Together with reference TRBV5-4 and TRBJ1-2, the CDR3 gives the full variable domain: ETGVTQSPTHLIKTRGQQVTLRCSSQSGHNTVSWYQQALGQGPQFIFQYYREEENGRGNFPPRFSGLQFPNYSSELNVNALELDDSALYLCASSSPVNANVRSYTFGSGTRLTVV.

This chain uses TRBV4-1 with TRBJ2-5, with D perhaps TRBD1 (6 bases). CDR3 length: 15 amino acids. Germline CDR1 and CDR2: MGHRA and YSYEKL. The V and J ends lost 3 bases and 5 bases respectively, with 16 bases between them. The DNA of the CDR3 is TGCGCCAGCAGCCAGGAAACAGGGTCCTGGGAGACCCAGTACTTC. Translation: CASSQETGSWETQYF.

This chain connects TRBV7-8 to TRBJ2-3, with 7 positions matching TRBD1. V shed 4 bases and J 0 bases; nucleotides not matched to a gene: 4. Germline V gene lookup returns CDR1 SGHVS and CDR2 FQNEAQ. The length of the CDR3 is 15 residues. Written as DNA, the CDR3 is TGTGCCAGCAGCTCCGGGACAGATAGCACAGATACGCAGTATTTT. It codes for CASSSGTDSTDTQYF.

V and J are TRBV9 and TRBJ1-2; D call uncertain. Between the trimmed V and J ends, which lost 0 bases and 8 bases, there was a span of 11 bases. The CDR3 covers 13 residues. Germline V gene sequence: CDR1 SGDLS, CDR2 YYNGEE. Written as DNA, the CDR3 is TGTGCCAGCAGCGTAGTAGCGGGAGGCGGCTACACCTTC. Protein: CASSVVAGGGYTF.

This clone was picked up one time. This chain uses TRBV7-3 with TRBJ2-2, with a weak D call TRBD2 (7 bases). The CDR3 has 14 amino acids. The V and J ends lost 8 bases and 4 bases respectively, with 14 bases between them. CDR1 and CDR2 from the germline V gene are SGHTA and FQGTGA. The CDR3, as DNA: TGTGCCAGCGGGGAGGGGGAAACCACCGGGGAGCTGTTTTTT. Translating gives CASGEGETTGELFF.

The chain employs TRBV19 and TRBJ1-1; tentative D call: TRBD1 (5 bases). CDR1 is LNHDA and CDR2 is SQIVND in the germline V gene (reference sequence). Trimming stripped 5 bases from V and 2 bases from J, with 9 bases between. CDR3 size: 13 residues. DNA for the CDR3: TGTGCCAGTAGTGGGGCACCAAACACTGAAGCTTTCTTT. Translation: CASSGAPNTEAFF.

The V and J genes are TRBV7-3 and TRBJ2-3; 8 nucleotides agree with TRBD1. The junction had 7 bases not matched to a gene; V was cut back by 8 bases and J by 0 bases. Germline-derived CDR1 and CDR2 are SGHTA and FQGTGA. This CDR3 has 15 amino acids. CDR3 loop: CASGTGGSSTDTQYF. In DNA, the CDR3 is TGTGCCAGCGGAACAGGGGGATCTAGCACAGATACGCAGTATTTT.

Written as DNA, the CDR3 is TGTGCCAGTAGTACAGGAGGTGGAGGCTACACCTTC. It codes for CASSTGGGGYTF. The gene calls are TRBV19 and TRBJ1-2; the D is unclear. Looked up from germline, CDR1 is LNHDA and CDR2 is SQIVND (reference sequence). The CDR3 loop spans 12 amino acids. The V end lost 4 bases, the J end lost 8 bases, and 11 bases lay between the germline ends.

This chain links TRBV9 with TRBJ1-5; 10 nucleotides agree with TRBD1. The CDR3 totals 16 residues. Germline values: CDR1 SGDLS, CDR2 YYNGEE. After removal of 4 bases from V and 0 bases from J, the junction contained 4 bases not matched to a gene. The CDR3 coding sequence is TGTGCCAGCAGCCCTGGGACAGGGGATAGCAATCAGCCCCAGCATTTT. This sequence encodes CASSPGTGDSNQPQHF. Together with reference TRBV9 and TRBJ1-5, the CDR3 gives the full variable domain: DSGVTQTPKHLITATGQRVTLRCSPRSGDLSVYWYQQSLDQGLQFLIQYYNGEERAKGNILERFSAQQFPDLHSELNLSSLELGDSALYFCASSPGTGDSNQPQHFGDGTRLSIL.

The rearrangement joins TRBV9 to TRBJ2-1; D might be TRBD1 (5 bases). V lost 0 bases to trimming and J lost 0 bases, with 10 bases between them. Germline assignment: CDR1 SGDLS and CDR2 YYNGEE. This CDR3 spans 16 amino acids. The CDR3: CASSVAARDSYNEQFF. The CDR3 region has the DNA TGTGCCAGCAGCGTAGCGGCCAGGGACTCCTACAATGAGCAGTTCTTC.